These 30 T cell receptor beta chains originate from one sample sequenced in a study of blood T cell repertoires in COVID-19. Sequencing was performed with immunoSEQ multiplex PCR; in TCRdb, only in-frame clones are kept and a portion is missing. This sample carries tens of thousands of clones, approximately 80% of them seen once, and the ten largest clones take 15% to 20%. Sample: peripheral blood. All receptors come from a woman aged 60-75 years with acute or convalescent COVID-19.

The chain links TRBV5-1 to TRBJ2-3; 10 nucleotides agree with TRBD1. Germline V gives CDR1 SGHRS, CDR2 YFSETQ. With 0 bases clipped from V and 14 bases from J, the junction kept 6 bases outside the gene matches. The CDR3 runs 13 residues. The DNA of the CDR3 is TGCGCCAGCAGCTTGGGGGGACAGGGGTATTGGTATTTT. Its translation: CASSLGGQGYWYF. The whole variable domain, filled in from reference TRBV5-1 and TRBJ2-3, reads KAGVTQTPRYLIKTRGQQVTLSCSPISGHRSVSWYQQTPGQGLQFLFEYFSETQRNKGNFPGRFSGRQFSNSRSEMNVSTLELGDSALYLCASSLGGQGYWYFGPGTRLTVL.

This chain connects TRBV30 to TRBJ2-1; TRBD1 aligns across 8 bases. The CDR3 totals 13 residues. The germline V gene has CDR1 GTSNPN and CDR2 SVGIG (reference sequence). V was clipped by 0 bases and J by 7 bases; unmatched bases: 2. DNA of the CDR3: TGTGCCTGGAGTGTAGGGACAGGAAATGAGCAGTTCTTC. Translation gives CAWSVGTGNEQFF. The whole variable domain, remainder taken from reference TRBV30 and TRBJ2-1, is SQTIHQWPATLVQPVGSPLSLECTVEGTSNPNLYWYRQAAGRGLQLLFYSVGIGQISSEVPQNLSASRPQDRQFILSSKKLLLSDSGFYLCAWSVGTGNEQFFGPGTRLTVL.

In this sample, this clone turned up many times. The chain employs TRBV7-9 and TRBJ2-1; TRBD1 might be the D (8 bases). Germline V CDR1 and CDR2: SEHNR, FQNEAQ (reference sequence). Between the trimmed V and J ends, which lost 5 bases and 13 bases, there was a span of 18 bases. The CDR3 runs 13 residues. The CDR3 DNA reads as TGTGCCAGCAGCACGGGGGGCGACAGGGGACAGTTCTTC. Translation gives CASSTGGDRGQFF.

The CDR3 nucleotides read TGTGCCAGCAGCTTAGCCAGGGGACCCACAGATACGCAGTATTTT. Its translation: CASSLARGPTDTQYF. The chain has TRBV7-9 and TRBJ2-3, with a weak D call TRBD1 (6 bases). V was pared by 0 bases and J by 2 bases, with 9 bases between. CDR1 SEHNR and CDR2 FQNEAQ come from the germline V gene (reference sequence). The CDR3 covers 15 residues.

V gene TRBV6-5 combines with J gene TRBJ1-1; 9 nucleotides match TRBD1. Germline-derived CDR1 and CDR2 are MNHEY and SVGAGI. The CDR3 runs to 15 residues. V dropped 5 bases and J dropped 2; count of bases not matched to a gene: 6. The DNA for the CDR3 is TGTGCCAGCAGTCCACGGACAGGGGCCAACACTGAAGCTTTCTTT. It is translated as CASSPRTGANTEAFF.

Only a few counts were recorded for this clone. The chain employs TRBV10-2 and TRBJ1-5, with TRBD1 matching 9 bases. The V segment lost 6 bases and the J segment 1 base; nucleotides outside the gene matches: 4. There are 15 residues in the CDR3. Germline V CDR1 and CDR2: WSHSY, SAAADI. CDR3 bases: TGCGCCAGCAGAACAGGGGGCGCGAGCAATCAGCCCCAGCATTTT. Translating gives CASRTGGASNQPQHF.

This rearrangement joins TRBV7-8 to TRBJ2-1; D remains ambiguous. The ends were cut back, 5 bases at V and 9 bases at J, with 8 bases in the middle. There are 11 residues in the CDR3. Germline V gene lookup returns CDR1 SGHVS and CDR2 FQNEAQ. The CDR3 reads CASSPRSEQFF. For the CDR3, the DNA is TGTGCCAGCAGCCCCAGAAGTGAGCAGTTCTTC.

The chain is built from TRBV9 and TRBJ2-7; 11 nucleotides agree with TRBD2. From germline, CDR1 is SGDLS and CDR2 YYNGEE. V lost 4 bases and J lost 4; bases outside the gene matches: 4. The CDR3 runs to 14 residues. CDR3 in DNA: TGTGCCAGCAGCTGGGCTAGCGGGGGGTACGAGCAGTACTTC. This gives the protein CASSWASGGYEQYF.

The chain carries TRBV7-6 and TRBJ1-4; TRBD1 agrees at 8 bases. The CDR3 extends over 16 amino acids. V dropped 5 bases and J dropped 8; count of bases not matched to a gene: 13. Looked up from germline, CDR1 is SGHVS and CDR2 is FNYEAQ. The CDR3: CASSRELDRDEEKLFF. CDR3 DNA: TGTGCCAGCAGCCGAGAATTGGACAGGGATGAGGAAAAACTGTTTTTT.

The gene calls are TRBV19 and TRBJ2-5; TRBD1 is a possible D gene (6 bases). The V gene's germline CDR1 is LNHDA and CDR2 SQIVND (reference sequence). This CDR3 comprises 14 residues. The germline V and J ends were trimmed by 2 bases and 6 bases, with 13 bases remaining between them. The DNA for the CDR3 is TGTGCCAGTAGTATAAGGACAGCGGATAAGACCCAGTACTTC. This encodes CASSIRTADKTQYF.

The CDR3 loop reads CASSESWGHGNTEAFF. The CDR3 DNA reads TGCGCCAGCAGTGAGTCGTGGGGACACGGGAACACTGAAGCTTTCTTT. The J gene is TRBJ1-1, the V gene TRBV10-1, with D maybe TRBD1 (6 bases). The V gene's germline CDR1 is WNHNN and CDR2 SYGVQD (reference sequence). V shed 0 bases and J shed 1 base, with 12 bases lying between them. CDR3 length equals 16 residues.

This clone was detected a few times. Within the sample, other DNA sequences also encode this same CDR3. The chain's CDR3 is CASSLRGFANTGELFF. In DNA form, the CDR3 reads TGCGCCAGCAGCCTTAGGGGGTTCGCGAACACCGGGGAGCTGTTTTTT. The chain links TRBV5-1 to TRBJ2-2, with D maybe TRBD1 (6 bases). Germline values: CDR1 SGHRS, CDR2 YFSETQ. Trimming stripped 4 bases from V and 0 bases from J, with 13 bases between. The CDR3 has 16 residues.

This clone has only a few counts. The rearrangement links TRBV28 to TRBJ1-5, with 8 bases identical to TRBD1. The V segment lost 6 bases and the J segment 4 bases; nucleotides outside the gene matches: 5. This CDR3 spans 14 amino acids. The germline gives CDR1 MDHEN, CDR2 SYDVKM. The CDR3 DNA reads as TGTGCCAGCAGACTGGGACAGGTAAATCAGCCCCAGCATTTT. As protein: CASRLGQVNQPQHF.

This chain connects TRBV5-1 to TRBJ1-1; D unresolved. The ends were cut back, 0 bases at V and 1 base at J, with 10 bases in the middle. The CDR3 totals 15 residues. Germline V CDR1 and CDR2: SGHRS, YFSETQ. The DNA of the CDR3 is TGCGCCAGCAGCTTGGCCGTTGACAAGAACACTGAAGCTTTCTTT. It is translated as CASSLAVDKNTEAFF. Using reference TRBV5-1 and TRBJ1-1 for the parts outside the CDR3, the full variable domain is KAGVTQTPRYLIKTRGQQVTLSCSPISGHRSVSWYQQTPGQGLQFLFEYFSETQRNKGNFPGRFSGRQFSNSRSEMNVSTLELGDSALYLCASSLAVDKNTEAFFGQGTRLTVV.

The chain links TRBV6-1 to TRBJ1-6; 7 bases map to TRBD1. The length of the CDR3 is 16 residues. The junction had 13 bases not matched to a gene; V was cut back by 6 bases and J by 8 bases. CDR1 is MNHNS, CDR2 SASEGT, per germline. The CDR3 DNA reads TGTGCCAGCAGAGAAATAGACAGGGTCATGCATTCACCCCTCCACTTT. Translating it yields CASREIDRVMHSPLHF.

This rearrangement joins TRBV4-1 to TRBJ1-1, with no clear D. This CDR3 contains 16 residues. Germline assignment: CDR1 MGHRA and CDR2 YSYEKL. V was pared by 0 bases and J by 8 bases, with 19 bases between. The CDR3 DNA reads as TGCGCCAGCAGCCAAGATAATAATCGGGGAACGATGGAAGCTTTCTTT. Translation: CASSQDNNRGTMEAFF.

The CDR3 region is CASSPYHTGEAFF. For the CDR3, the DNA is TGTGCCAGCAGCCCATACCATACCGGTGAAGCTTTCTTT. The chain employs TRBV11-3 and TRBJ1-1, with unresolved D. This CDR3 region has 13 residues. The V gene's germline CDR1 is SGHNT and CDR2 YENEEA. Trimming stripped 5 bases from V and 7 bases from J, with 14 bases between. Full variable domain (rest looked up from reference TRBV11-3 and TRBJ1-1): EAGVVQSPRYKIIEKKQPVAFWCNPISGHNTLYWYLQNLGQGPELLIRYENEEAVDDSQLPKDRFSAERLKGVDSTLKIQPAELGDSAVYLCASSPYHTGEAFFGQGTRLTVV.

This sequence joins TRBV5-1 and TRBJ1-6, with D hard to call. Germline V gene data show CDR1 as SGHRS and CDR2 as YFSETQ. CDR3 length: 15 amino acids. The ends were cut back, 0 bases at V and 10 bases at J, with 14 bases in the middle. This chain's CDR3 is CASSLGEGFASPLHF. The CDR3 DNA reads TGCGCCAGCAGCTTGGGCGAGGGATTCGCATCACCCCTCCACTTT.

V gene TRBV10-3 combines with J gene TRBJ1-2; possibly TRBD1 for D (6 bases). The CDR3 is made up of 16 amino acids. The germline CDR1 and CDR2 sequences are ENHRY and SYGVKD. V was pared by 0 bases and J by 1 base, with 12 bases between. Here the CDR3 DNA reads TGTGCCATCAGTGAGTCCGGGCGACAGGTTAACTATGGCTACACCTTC. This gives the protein CAISESGRQVNYGYTF.

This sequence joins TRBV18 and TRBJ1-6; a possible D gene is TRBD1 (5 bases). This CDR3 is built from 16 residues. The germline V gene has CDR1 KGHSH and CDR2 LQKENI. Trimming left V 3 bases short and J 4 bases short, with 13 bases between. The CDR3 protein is CASSPSSTEYNSPLHF. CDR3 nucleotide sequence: TGTGCCAGCTCACCTTCATCGACAGAATATAATTCACCCCTCCACTTT. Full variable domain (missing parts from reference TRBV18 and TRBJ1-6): NAGVMQNPRHLVRRRGQEARLRCSPMKGHSHVYWYRQLPEEGLKFMVYLQKENIIDESGMPKERFSAEFPKEGPSILRIQQVVRGDSAAYFCASSPSSTEYNSPLHFGNGTRLTVT.

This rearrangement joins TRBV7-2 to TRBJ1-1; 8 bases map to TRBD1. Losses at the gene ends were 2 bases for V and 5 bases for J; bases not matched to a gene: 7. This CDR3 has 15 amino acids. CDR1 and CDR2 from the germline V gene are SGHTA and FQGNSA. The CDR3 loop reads CASSLRGQAGTEAFF. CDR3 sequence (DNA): TGTGCCAGCAGCTTAAGGGGACAGGCGGGAACTGAAGCTTTCTTT.

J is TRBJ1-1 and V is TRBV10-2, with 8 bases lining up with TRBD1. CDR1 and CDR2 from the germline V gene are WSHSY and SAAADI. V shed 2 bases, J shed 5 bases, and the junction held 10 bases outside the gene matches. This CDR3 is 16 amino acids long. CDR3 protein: CASSEVQGALGTEAFF. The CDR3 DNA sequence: TGCGCCAGCAGTGAGGTCCAGGGGGCGCTGGGGACTGAAGCTTTCTTT.

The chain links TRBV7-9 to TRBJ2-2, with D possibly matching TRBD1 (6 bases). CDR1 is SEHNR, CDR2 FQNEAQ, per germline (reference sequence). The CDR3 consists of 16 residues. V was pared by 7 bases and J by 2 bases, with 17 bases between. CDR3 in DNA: TGTGCCAGCATCAACCCTTGGGACATCAACACCGGGGAGCTGTTTTTT. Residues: CASINPWDINTGELFF. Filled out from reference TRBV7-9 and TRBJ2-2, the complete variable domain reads DTGVSQNPRHKITKRGQNVTFRCDPISEHNRLYWYRQTLGQGPEFLTYFQNEAQLEKSRLLSDRFSAERPKGSFSTLEIQRTEQGDSAMYLCASINPWDINTGELFFGEGSRLTVL.

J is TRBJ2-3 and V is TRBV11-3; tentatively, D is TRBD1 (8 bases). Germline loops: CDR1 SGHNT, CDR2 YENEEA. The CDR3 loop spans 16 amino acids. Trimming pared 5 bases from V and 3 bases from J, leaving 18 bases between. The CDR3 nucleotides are TGTGCCAGCAGCGGCCTCCTACAGGGGGGGACAGATACGCAGTATTTT. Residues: CASSGLLQGGTDTQYF.

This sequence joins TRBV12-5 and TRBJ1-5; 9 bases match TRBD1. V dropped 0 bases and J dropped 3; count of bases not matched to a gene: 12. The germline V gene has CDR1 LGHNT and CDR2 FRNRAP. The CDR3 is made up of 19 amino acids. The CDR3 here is CASGLVRSLGQGPNQPQHF. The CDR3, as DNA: TGTGCTAGTGGTTTGGTACGTTCCCTCGGACAGGGGCCCAATCAGCCCCAGCATTTT.

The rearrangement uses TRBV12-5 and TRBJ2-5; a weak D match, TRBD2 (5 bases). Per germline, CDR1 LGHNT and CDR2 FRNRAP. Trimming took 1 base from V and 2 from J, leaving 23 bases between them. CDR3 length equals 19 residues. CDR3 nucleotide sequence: TGTGCTAGTGGTTTGGGACGTCTACTGGTGTGGGGAGCTCAAGAGACCCAGTACTTC. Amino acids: CASGLGRLLVWGAQETQYF.

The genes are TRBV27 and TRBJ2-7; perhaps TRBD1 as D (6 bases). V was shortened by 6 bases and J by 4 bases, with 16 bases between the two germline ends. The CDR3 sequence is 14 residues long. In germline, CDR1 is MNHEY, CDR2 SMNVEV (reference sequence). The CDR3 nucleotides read TGTGCCAGCAGCCGGGCCAGGGGAGCGTACGAGCAGTACTTC. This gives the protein CASSRARGAYEQYF.

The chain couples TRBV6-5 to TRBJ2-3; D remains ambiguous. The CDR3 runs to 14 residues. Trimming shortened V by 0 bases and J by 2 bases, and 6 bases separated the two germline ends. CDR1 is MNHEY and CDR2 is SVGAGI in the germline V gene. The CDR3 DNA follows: TGTGCCAGCAGTTACTCGTATCCCACAGATACGCAGTATTTT. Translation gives CASSYSYPTDTQYF.

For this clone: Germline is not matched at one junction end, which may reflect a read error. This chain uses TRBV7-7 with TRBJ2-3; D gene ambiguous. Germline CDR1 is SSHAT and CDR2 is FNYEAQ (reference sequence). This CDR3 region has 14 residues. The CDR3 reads CASSLASSTDTQYF. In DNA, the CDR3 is TGTGCTAGCAGCTTAGCCAGTAGCACAGATACGCAGTATTTT.

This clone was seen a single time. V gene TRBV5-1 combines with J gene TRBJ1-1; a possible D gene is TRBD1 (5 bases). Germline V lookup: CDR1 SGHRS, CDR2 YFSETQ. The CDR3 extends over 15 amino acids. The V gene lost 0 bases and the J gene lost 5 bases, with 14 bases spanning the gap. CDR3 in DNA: TGCGCCAGCAGCTTGGACTATCGGGAGGGGACTGAAGCTTTCTTT. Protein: CASSLDYREGTEAFF.